Listed below are T cell receptor beta chains from one sample, sequenced in a study of early stage breast cancer tumors. The table came from immunoSEQ multiplex PCR; TCRdb's copy has only in-frame clones and leaves some out. The sample has tens of thousands of clones, roughly 76% seen once. The specimen sequenced was blood. The receptor source for this set is a person between 60 and 69 years old with breast cancer. Each CDR3 is given with its conserved first and last residue. A D gene is named only where the DNA matches it firmly. Only part of the rows carry a size: once, few, many, or a class if the clone is expanded.

>TRBJ2-7|few|.|TRBV14
CASSHLRQGYEQYF
TGTGCCAGCAGCCACCTTAGGCAGGGCTACGAGCAGTACTTC
>TRBJ2-2|.|.|TRBV7-3
CASSSGGELFF
TGTGCCAGCAGCTCCGGCGGGGAGCTGTTTTTT
>TRBJ1-5|.|.|TRBV7-6
CASSLDGNSNQPQHF
TGTGCCAGCAGCTTAGACGGAAATAGCAATCAGCCCCAGCATTTT
>TRBJ2-1|.|.|TRBV4-2
CASSQAYEQFF
TGTGCCAGCAGCCAAGCGTATGAGCAGTTCTTC
>TRBJ1-1|.|.|TRBV6-5
CASSFQGWGDTEAFF
TGTGCCAGCAGTTTCCAGGGTTGGGGGGACACTGAAGCTTTCTTT
>TRBJ2-7|few|TRBD2|TRBV9
CASSVDTSGLGQYF
TGTGCCAGCAGCGTAGATACTAGCGGGCTAGGCCAGTACTTC
>TRBJ2-7|.|.|TRBV25-1
CATSDYGPSSYEQYF
TGTGCCACTTCCGACTATGGGCCTAGCTCCTACGAGCAGTACTTC
>TRBJ2-1|.|.|TRBV13
CASSLRGAYNEQFF
TGTGCCAGCAGCCTAAGGGGGGCATACAATGAGCAGTTCTTC
>TRBJ2-1|.|.|TRBV6-5
CASRQVGRNNEQFF
TGTGCCAGCAGACAAGTTGGCCGGAACAATGAGCAGTTCTTC
>TRBJ1-2|.|.|TRBV4-2
CASSTSGRMNYGYTF
TGTGCCAGCAGCACCAGCGGGAGGATGAACTATGGCTACACCTTC
>TRBJ2-1|.|TRBD2|TRBV2
CARGGTSGVGEQFF
TGTGCCAGGGGGGGGACTAGCGGGGTTGGTGAGCAGTTCTTC
>TRBJ2-1|.|.|TRBV18
CASSPQRGEQFF
TGTGCCAGCTCACCACAAAGGGGTGAGCAGTTCTTC
>TRBJ2-3|.|TRBD2|TRBV4-1
CASSQVRGLAGGLDTQYF
TGCGCCAGCAGCCAAGTCCGTGGACTAGCGGGGGGGCTGGATACGCAGTATTTT
>TRBJ1-6|.|.|TRBV19
CASSISWQGRSPLHF
TGTGCCAGTAGTATAAGTTGGCAGGGAAGATCACCCCTCCACTTT
>TRBJ1-5|.|.|TRBV18
CASSPQERNQPQHF
TGTGCCAGCTCACCACAGGAGCGTAATCAGCCCCAGCATTTT
>TRBJ2-2|.|.|TRBV7-3
CASSQSTWGAGELFF
TGTGCCAGCAGCCAATCGACATGGGGCGCCGGGGAGCTGTTTTTT
>TRBJ1-2|.|.|TRBV30
CAAQPRVSYGYTF
TGTGCCGCACAACCCAGGGTTTCCTATGGCTACACCTTC
>TRBJ2-3|.|.|TRBV7-3
CASSSRTDTQYF
TGTGCCAGCAGCTCCCGCACAGATACGCAGTATTTT
>TRBJ2-1|.|TRBD1|TRBV6-5
CASRAYRGSEQFF
TGTGCCAGCCGAGCCTACAGGGGAAGTGAGCAGTTCTTC
>TRBJ1-4|once|.|TRBV6-1
CASSVETVATNEKLFF
TGTGCCAGCAGTGTTGAGACAGTTGCAACTAATGAAAAACTGTTTTTT
>TRBJ2-3|once|TRBD2|TRBV4-1
CASSRLGAGGSDTQYF
TGCGCCAGCAGCCGCCTCGGAGCGGGAGGGTCAGATACGCAGTATTTT
>TRBJ2-7|few|.|TRBV7-9
CASSRDSGEQYF
TGTGCCAGCAGCCGAGATAGTGGCGAGCAGTACTTC
>TRBJ2-5|.|.|TRBV19
CASSMTRGAWETQYF
TGTGCCAGTAGTATGACCCGCGGGGCGTGGGAGACCCAGTACTTC
>TRBJ2-2|.|.|TRBV13
CASSTPTISNTGELFF
TGTGCCAGCAGCACCCCGACTATATCGAACACCGGGGAGCTGTTTTTT
>TRBJ1-1|few|.|TRBV4-1
CASSQDRGGPLTEAFF
TGCGCCAGCAGCCAAGACCGGGGGGGGCCGCTGACTGAAGCTTTCTTT
>TRBJ1-1|.|.|TRBV11-2
CASSSQQGFTEAFF
TGTGCCAGCAGCTCCCAGCAGGGGTTCACTGAAGCTTTCTTT
>TRBJ1-4|.|.|TRBV29-1
CSAEGHRVANEKLFF
TGCAGCGCCGAGGGGCACAGGGTTGCTAATGAAAAACTGTTTTTT
>TRBJ1-5|.|TRBD1|TRBV15
CATSSTGGIQPQHF
TGTGCCACCAGCTCCACAGGGGGGATTCAGCCCCAGCATTTT
>TRBJ1-1|.|.|TRBV2
CASSENRAVNTEAFF
TGTGCCAGCAGTGAAAATCGTGCAGTGAACACTGAAGCTTTCTTT
>TRBJ2-7|.|.|TRBV6-1
CASREDGSYEQYF
TGTGCCAGCAGGGAGGACGGATCCTACGAGCAGTACTTC
>TRBJ2-1|.|TRBD2|TRBV5-1
CASRTGGARNEQFF
TGCGCCAGCAGAACCGGGGGGGCTCGCAATGAGCAGTTCTTC
>TRBJ2-3|.|TRBD2|TRBV7-9
CASSDRGGPDTQYF
TGTGCCAGCAGCGACCGGGGGGGCCCAGATACGCAGTATTTT
>TRBJ1-3|.|.|TRBV5-1
CASRQGAEGTIYF
TGCGCCAGCCGGCAGGGTGCGGAAGGCACCATATATTTT
>TRBJ2-5|medium-sized|.|TRBV5-1
CASSLFPEVIRGQETQYF
TGCGCCAGCAGCTTGTTTCCGGAGGTTATCCGGGGCCAAGAGACCCAGTACTTC
>TRBJ2-3|.|TRBD1|TRBV11-3
CASSFGGQGADTQYF
TGTGCCAGCAGCTTTGGGGGACAGGGAGCAGATACGCAGTATTTT